What follows are 2 T cell receptor beta chains derived from one specimen sequenced in a study of blood T cell repertoires in COVID-19. TCRdb's copy holds only in-frame clones and misses some; the assay was immunoSEQ multiplex PCR. The top ten clones hold around 0.88% of a sample with 190,000 or so clones, around nine tenths of them seen once. The sequencing input was peripheral blood. These receptors were collected from a young woman who had recovered from COVID-19.

CDR3 residues: CASSLWGTDGYTF. The CDR3 coding sequence is TGTGCCAGCAGTTTATGGGGGACAGACGGCTACACCTTC. The rearrangement links TRBV27 to TRBJ1-2; 7 nucleotides line up with TRBD1. This CDR3 region has 13 residues. V lost 1 base, J lost 8 bases, and 4 bases stayed unmatched. The germline V gene encodes CDR1 MNHEY and CDR2 SMNVEV (reference sequence).

Remarks on this clone: This sample includes further DNA sequences coding for the same CDR3. The V call is TRBV6-5, the J call TRBJ2-7, with 11 bases fitting TRBD2. The germline CDR1 and CDR2 sequences are MNHEY and SVGAGI. Trimming took 2 bases from V and 4 from J; bases not matched to a gene: 7. The CDR3 runs 16 residues. In DNA, the CDR3 is TGTGCCAGCAGTTACGGGGGGCCTAGCGGGGGGTACGAGCAGTACTTC. It is translated as CASSYGGPSGGYEQYF.